Below, 26 T cell receptor beta chains from the same sample are listed, as sequenced in a study of blood T cell repertoires in COVID-19. The data were produced by immunoSEQ multiplex PCR, yet TCRdb's version contains in-frame clones alone and is incomplete. Altogether over 130,000 clones are present, around 87% being singletons, with the ten largest covering about 5.8%. Sequenced material: peripheral blood. These receptor sequences come from a human donor in a cohort sampled during active COVID-19.

The chain couples TRBV25-1 to TRBJ2-1; no clear D gene. Germline V gene sequence: CDR1 MGHDK, CDR2 SYGVNS. The CDR3 has 13 amino acids. V was trimmed by 3 bases and J by 9 bases, leaving 12 bases between them. The CDR3 DNA is TGTGCCAGCAGTGAGGAGCGAAACGGTGAGCAGTTCTTC. It translates to CASSEERNGEQFF.

The genes are TRBV6-5 and TRBJ1-6; 9 positions match TRBD1. CDR3 length equals 15 residues. J gave up 10 bases and V 0 bases, and 4 bases lay outside the gene matches. Germline V CDR1 and CDR2: MNHEY, SVGAGI. The CDR3 nucleotides are TGTGCCAGCAGTTACTCGAACAGGGGGCAATCACCCCTCCACTTT. Amino acid sequence: CASSYSNRGQSPLHF.

Turning to this clone: A read error may account for a junction end that differs from germline. This chain links TRBV28 with TRBJ1-1; D possibly corresponds to TRBD1 (5 bases). The V gene's germline CDR1 is MDHEN and CDR2 SYDVKM. This CDR3 contains 15 residues. CDR3 loop: CASREAQGKLTKAFF. The DNA of the CDR3 is TGTGCCAGCCGAGAAGCCCAGGGTAAGCTCACTAAAGCTTTCTTT.

The chain employs TRBV13 and TRBJ2-3; 8 bases are a match to TRBD1. This CDR3 has 17 residues. V lost 4 bases and J lost 3; bases outside the gene matches: 12. Germline V CDR1 and CDR2: PRHDT, FYEKMQ (reference sequence). CDR3 region: CASSSYRGRGRTDTQYF. The CDR3 DNA is TGTGCCAGCAGCTCATACCGCGGCAGGGGGCGGACAGATACGCAGTATTTT.

In its sample, this clone was seen a few times. The chain combines TRBV7-9 with TRBJ2-7, with 11 bases lining up with TRBD2. In germline, CDR1 is SEHNR, CDR2 FQNEAQ (reference sequence). The CDR3 is 15 amino acids. V lost 4 bases to trimming and J lost 2 bases; unmatched junction nucleotides: 4. DNA for the CDR3: TGTGCCAGCAGCTCGGGACTAGCGGTTCCCTACGAGCAGTACTTC. It yields the protein CASSSGLAVPYEQYF.

The chain employs TRBV2 and TRBJ1-6; 9 bases line up with TRBD1. The germline gives CDR1 SNHLY, CDR2 FYNNEI. J gave up 1 base and V 6 bases, and 13 bases lay outside the gene matches. This CDR3 comprises 19 residues. The CDR3 nucleotides are TGTGCCAGCAGAACCACAGGGGGCCGGGGAAGGTCCTATAATTCACCCCTCCACTTT. Translated: CASRTTGGRGRSYNSPLHF.

The J gene is TRBJ2-3, the V gene TRBV10-3, with 10 positions matching TRBD2. Germline V gives CDR1 ENHRY, CDR2 SYGVKD. Trimming cost V 10 bases and J 0 bases; bases outside gene matches: 10. The CDR3 consists of 16 residues. CDR3 sequence reads: CATSPSGGTSTDTQYF. In DNA, the CDR3 is TGTGCCACCTCACCTAGCGGGGGCACTAGCACAGATACGCAGTATTTT.

The CDR3 DNA sequence: TGTGCCAGCAGGAAAGGAGGCGGCTTGGAGCCCCAGCATTTT. Amino acids: CASRKGGGLEPQHF. The chain is built from TRBV28 and TRBJ1-5, with D unclear. CDR3 length: 14 residues. Trimming cost V 6 bases and J 8 bases, with 17 bases left between them. The germline V gene encodes CDR1 MDHEN and CDR2 SYDVKM.

This sequence joins TRBV11-2 and TRBJ1-1; 9 bases match TRBD1. V lost 5 bases, J lost 10 bases, and 8 bases stayed unmatched. This CDR3 comprises 13 residues. Germline CDR1 is SGHAT and CDR2 is FQNNGV. The CDR3 here is CASSVGQGAGAFF. CDR3 nucleotide sequence: TGTGCCAGCAGCGTGGGACAGGGAGCGGGAGCTTTCTTT.

The genes are TRBV7-9 and TRBJ2-1; 7 nucleotides agree with TRBD1. This CDR3 has 16 amino acids. V dropped 7 bases and J dropped 6; count of bases not matched to a gene: 15. CDR1 and CDR2 (germline): SEHNR, FQNEAQ (reference sequence). Here the CDR3 reads CASTSKGASNVNEQFF. The DNA of the CDR3 is TGTGCCAGCACCTCGAAGGGGGCTAGTAATGTCAATGAGCAGTTCTTC.

In this sample, this clone turned up once. The V and J genes are TRBV27 and TRBJ2-2; D is ambiguous. Germline V gives CDR1 MNHEY, CDR2 SMNVEV (reference sequence). V lost 4 bases and J lost 3, with 12 bases in between. This CDR3 has 15 residues. CDR3 residues: CASSSLVRDTGELFF. The CDR3 nucleotides read TGTGCCAGCAGTTCTCTAGTTCGGGACACCGGGGAGCTGTTTTTT.

This clone was seen a few times. The gene calls are TRBV30 and TRBJ2-3; D not resolved. V was shortened by 3 bases and J by 2 bases, with 6 bases between the two germline ends. CDR1 is GTSNPN, CDR2 SVGIG, per germline (reference sequence). This CDR3 has 12 amino acids. In DNA form, the CDR3 reads TGTGCCTGGAGCGTTTCCACAGATACGCAGTATTTT. This translates into CAWSVSTDTQYF.

The rearrangement links TRBV6-5 to TRBJ2-3; 10 bases match TRBD1. The CDR3 has 15 amino acids. Losses at the gene ends were 10 bases for V and 5 bases for J; bases not matched to a gene: 12. CDR1 is MNHEY, CDR2 SVGAGI, per germline. CDR3 in amino acids: CANPRGDRGEDTQYF. The CDR3 DNA sequence: TGTGCCAACCCTAGGGGGGACAGGGGAGAAGATACGCAGTATTTT.

J is TRBJ1-6 and V is TRBV19; 9 bases are shared with TRBD1. The ends lost 2 bases at V and 0 bases at J; junction bases unmatched: 8. Germline assignment: CDR1 LNHDA and CDR2 SQIVND (reference sequence). CDR3 length: 19 residues. The CDR3 sequence is CASSIRGQGESSYNSPLHF. CDR3 in DNA: TGTGCCAGTAGTATACGGGGACAGGGTGAAAGCTCCTATAATTCACCCCTCCACTTT.

This rearrangement joins TRBV5-6 to TRBJ1-2; 7 bases line up with TRBD1. Unmatched junction bases numbered 8, after V lost 2 bases and J lost 4 bases. This CDR3 contains 15 residues. Germline values: CDR1 SGHDT, CDR2 YYEEEE. In DNA form, the CDR3 reads TGTGCCAGCAGCTTTCGTGACAGGGTTGGCTATGGCTACACCTTC. The encoded protein is CASSFRDRVGYGYTF.

This chain links TRBV4-2 with TRBJ2-2; 8 bases agree with TRBD2. CDR1 and CDR2 (germline): LGHNA, YNFKEQ. V shed 5 bases and J 8 bases; nucleotides not matched to a gene: 10. The CDR3 runs to 15 residues. The CDR3 reads CASSSEGLAGGELFF. The CDR3 coding sequence is TGTGCCAGCAGCTCCGAAGGACTAGCCGGAGGGGAGCTGTTTTTT.

The chain uses TRBV7-9 and TRBJ2-5; 8 positions match TRBD1. V gave up 4 bases and J gave up 5 bases; unmatched junction bases: 9. Per germline, CDR1 SEHNR and CDR2 FQNEAQ (reference sequence). The CDR3 contains 15 residues. CDR3 in DNA: TGTGCCAGCAGCTCCGGACAGGGTAATTGGGAGACCCAGTACTTC. This codes for CASSSGQGNWETQYF. The whole variable domain, remainder taken from reference TRBV7-9 and TRBJ2-5, is DTGVSQNPRHKITKRGQNVTFRCDPISEHNRLYWYRQTLGQGPEFLTYFQNEAQLEKSRLLSDRFSAERPKGSFSTLEIQRTEQGDSAMYLCASSSGQGNWETQYFGPGTRLLVL.

The V gene is TRBV18, the J gene TRBJ2-7, with 8 bases that match TRBD2. The junction had 8 bases not matched to a gene; V was cut back by 4 bases and J by 6 bases. This CDR3 is 14 amino acids long. Germline loops: CDR1 KGHSH, CDR2 LQKENI. CDR3 sequence reads: CASSRGLGLSEQYF. The CDR3 coding sequence is TGTGCCAGCTCACGGGGACTAGGTTTATCCGAGCAGTACTTC.

The rearrangement links TRBV7-3 to TRBJ1-6, with no clear D. The V and J ends lost 0 bases and 9 bases respectively, with 12 bases between them. CDR1 and CDR2 from the germline V gene are SGHTA and FQGTGA. This CDR3 has 15 amino acids. The DNA for the CDR3 is TGTGCCAGCAGCTTAACGAAATCCGGGGTTTCACCCCTCCACTTT. This codes for CASSLTKSGVSPLHF.

V and J are TRBV28 and TRBJ2-2; TRBD2 matches 13 bases. Germline V gives CDR1 MDHEN, CDR2 SYDVKM. The CDR3 loop spans 16 amino acids. V was pared by 5 bases and J by 6 bases, with 6 bases of the junction left unmatched. CDR3 sequence (DNA): TGTGCCAGCAGTCTCCGACTAGCGGGAGGTCCCGGGGAGCTGTTTTTT. Its translation: CASSLRLAGGPGELFF. Variable domain in full (rest from reference TRBV28 and TRBJ2-2): DVKVTQSSRYLVKRTGEKVFLECVQDMDHENMFWYRQDPGLGLRLIYFSYDVKMKEKGDIPEGYSVSREKKERFSLILESASTNQTSMYLCASSLRLAGGPGELFFGEGSRLTVL.

The CDR3 sequence is CASRKSGTGGTDTQYF. The CDR3 DNA reads as TGTGCCAGCAGGAAATCCGGGACAGGCGGCACAGATACGCAGTATTTT. The rearrangement uses TRBV6-6 and TRBJ2-3; 8 bases align to TRBD1. This CDR3 spans 16 amino acids. J was trimmed by 1 base and V by 6 bases; bases with no gene match: 9. Germline lookup yields CDR1 MNHNY and CDR2 SVGAGI (reference sequence).

The rearrangement links TRBV2 to TRBJ1-1; 7 bases are a match to TRBD1. Per germline, CDR1 SNHLY and CDR2 FYNNEI. V gave up 1 base and J gave up 3 bases; unmatched junction bases: 2. This CDR3 comprises 14 residues. The CDR3 here is CASSEGQGDTEAFF. The CDR3 DNA follows: TGTGCCAGCAGTGAAGGTCAGGGGGACACTGAAGCTTTCTTT. Complete variable domain (other parts from reference TRBV2 and TRBJ1-1): EPEVTQTPSHQVTQMGQEVILRCVPISNHLYFYWYRQILGQKVEFLVSFYNNEISEKSEIFDDQFSVERPDGSNFTLKIRSTKLEDSAMYFCASSEGQGDTEAFFGQGTRLTVV.

This chain joins TRBV5-5 and TRBJ2-1; 7 positions match TRBD2. J gave up 7 bases and V 2 bases, and 9 bases lay outside the gene matches. Germline V lookup: CDR1 SGHKS, CDR2 YYEKEE (reference sequence). The CDR3 spans 15 residues. In DNA form, the CDR3 reads TGTGCCAGCAGCTTAGCGGGATTAGGAGCGAATGAGCAGTTCTTC. This encodes CASSLAGLGANEQFF.

This clone was detected only a few times. This sequence joins TRBV9 and TRBJ1-1, with a weak D call TRBD1 (6 bases). Deletions cut 3 bases from V and 1 base from J, with 10 bases between. The CDR3 has 14 amino acids. Germline V lookup: CDR1 SGDLS, CDR2 YYNGEE. CDR3 sequence reads: CASSGQVPNTEAFF. CDR3 nucleotides: TGTGCCAGCAGCGGACAGGTGCCGAACACTGAAGCTTTCTTT.

V gene TRBV5-1 combines with J gene TRBJ2-6; TRBD1 might be the D (5 bases). Germline V CDR1 and CDR2: SGHRS, YFSETQ. There are 15 residues in the CDR3. Trimming took off 1 base at V and 0 bases at J, with 5 bases between the two ends. CDR3 nucleotide sequence: TGCGCCAGCAGCTTGAGGGGCTCTGGGGCCAACGTCCTGACTTTC. Residues: CASSLRGSGANVLTF.

The J gene is TRBJ1-2, the V gene TRBV5-4; the match to TRBD1 covers 9 bases. J lost 5 bases, V lost 3 bases, and 2 bases had no gene match. The length of the CDR3 is 13 residues. Germline CDR1 is SGHNT and CDR2 is YYREEE (reference sequence). CDR3: CASSWTGDYGYTF. CDR3 DNA: TGTGCCAGCAGCTGGACAGGGGATTATGGCTACACCTTC.